These 20 T cell receptor beta chains originate from one sample sequenced in a study of regulatory T cells in long-lasting Graves disease. The sample's time point: newly diagnosed GD, antithyroid drugs for less than 3 months. RNA extracted from PBMCs served as the sequencing template. For TCR beta, libraries came from iRepertoire HTBI primers and Arm-PCR of CDR3 regions. MiXCR, applied by TCRdb to the multiplex PCR reads, yields one record per CDR3 protein. The sample records fewer than 350,000 distinct CDR3 sequences, about 20% being singletons. The sequenced sample was peripheral blood mononuclear cells (PBMCs), obtained at new diagnosis, from a patient treated with antithyroid drugs. The receptors were gathered from a female donor with Graves disease.

The chain is built from TRBV7-3 and TRBJ2-6; D is unresolved. The CDR3 has 21 amino acids. V lost 3 bases and J lost 3, with 27 bases in between. The germline V gene encodes CDR1 SGHTA and CDR2 FQGTGA. CDR3 loop: CASSFLMGNQVLDFGANVLTF. Written as DNA, the CDR3 is TGTGCCAGCAGCTTTTTAATGGGGAATCAGGTTTTAGACTTTGGGGCCAACGTCCTGACTTTC. Full variable domain (missing parts from reference TRBV7-3 and TRBJ2-6): GAGVSQTPSNKVTEKGKYVELRCDPISGHTALYWYRQSLGQGPEFLIYFQGTGAADDSGLPNDRFFAVRPEGSVSTLKIQRTERGDSAVYLCASSFLMGNQVLDFGANVLTFGAGSRLTVL.

This chain joins TRBV12-3 or TRBV12-4 and TRBJ2-7; the match to TRBD2 covers 13 bases. This CDR3 spans 18 amino acids. V lost 6 bases, J lost 2 bases, and 13 bases stayed unmatched. The CDR3 reads CASSLGRLAGGQTYEQYF. The CDR3 nucleotides read TGTGCCAGCAGCCTAGGTAGACTAGCGGGAGGCCAGACCTACGAGCAGTACTTC.

The sample holds many counts of this clonotype. This chain uses TRBV10-3 with TRBJ1-3; weak D call: TRBD1 (5 bases). CDR1 and CDR2 (germline): ENHRY, SYGVKD. CDR3 length: 13 residues. Trimming removed 8 bases at V and 2 bases at J, with 10 bases between. CDR3 coding DNA: TGTGCCATCGCAGACAGAGCTGGAAACACCATATATTTT. This encodes CAIADRAGNTIYF.

Details on this clonotype: Being one base from a much bigger clone, this may be a read error. The chain recombines TRBV6-1 with TRBJ1-2, with D possibly being TRBD1 (6 bases). Trimming cost V 4 bases and J 4 bases, with 16 bases left between them. The CDR3 loop spans 15 amino acids. The germline V gene encodes CDR1 MNHNS and CDR2 SASEGT. CDR3 sequence reads: CASSGTQQGTYGYTF. The CDR3, as DNA: TGTGCCAGCAGTGGAACCCAGCAGGGGACCTATGGCTACACCTTC.

The J gene is TRBJ1-2, the V gene TRBV24-1, with D possibly TRBD1 on 5 matching bases. Germline V gene lookup returns CDR1 KGHDR and CDR2 SFDVKD. Trimming left V 7 bases short and J 2 bases short, with 7 bases between. CDR3 length: 12 residues. The CDR3 DNA reads TGTGCCACCAGCGACAGCAACTATGGCTACACCTTC. Protein: CATSDSNYGYTF.

This clonotype was seen repeatedly, ten times or more. The rearrangement uses TRBV27 and TRBJ1-2; tentatively, D is TRBD1 (5 bases). This CDR3 contains 15 residues. V was cut by 8 bases and J by 0 bases, with 16 bases left in between. Germline lookup yields CDR1 MNHEY and CDR2 SMNVEV (reference sequence). The CDR3 is CASGHVRGSNYGYTF. In nucleotides, the CDR3 is TGTGCCAGCGGTCACGTCCGGGGCTCTAACTATGGCTACACCTTC.

J is TRBJ2-7 and V is TRBV29-1, with D possibly being TRBD1 (6 bases). V shed 0 bases and J shed 4 bases, with 16 bases lying between them. Germline CDR1 is SQVTM and CDR2 is ANQGSEA. The CDR3 is 15 amino acids. CDR3 sequence: CSVEDDRQAGYEQYF. CDR3 nucleotides: TGCAGCGTTGAAGATGATAGACAGGCTGGATACGAGCAGTACTTC.

This clonotype was detected many times. The gene calls are TRBV29-1 and TRBJ1-1; D gene uncertain. Trimming pared 0 bases from V and 8 bases from J, leaving 10 bases between. The CDR3 is 12 residues long. Germline-derived CDR1 and CDR2 are SQVTM and ANQGSEA. The CDR3 region has the DNA TGCAGCGTTGAAGAAACAAGACTCGAAGCTTTCTTT. Its translation: CSVEETRLEAFF.

This clonotype showed up many times. V gene TRBV6-5 combines with J gene TRBJ2-1; the D gene could be TRBD1 or TRBD2 (6 bases each). The CDR3 length is 14 residues. V gave up 2 bases and J gave up 8 bases, with 13 bases separating them. The germline CDR1 and CDR2 sequences are MNHEY and SVGAGI. CDR3: CASSYVSGADEQFF. Written as DNA, the CDR3 is TGTGCCAGCAGTTACGTCTCGGGGGCGGATGAGCAGTTCTTC.

At least ten counts were recorded for this clonotype. V is TRBV28 and J is TRBJ2-7; the match to TRBD1 covers 7 bases. The J segment lost 7 bases and the V segment lost 0 bases, leaving 12 bases of the junction unmatched. The CDR3 loop spans 16 amino acids. Looked up from germline, CDR1 is MDHEN and CDR2 is SYDVKM. The CDR3 reads CASSLWGDEGAREQYF. CDR3 DNA sequence: TGTGCCAGCAGTTTATGGGGGGACGAGGGGGCGCGTGAGCAGTACTTC. The complete variable domain, with remaining parts taken from reference TRBV28 and TRBJ2-7, reads DVKVTQSSRYLVKRTGEKVFLECVQDMDHENMFWYRQDPGLGLRLIYFSYDVKMKEKGDIPEGYSVSREKKERFSLILESASTNQTSMYLCASSLWGDEGAREQYFGPGTRLTVT.

This clonotype showed up many times. This rearrangement joins TRBV19 to TRBJ2-6; 11 nucleotides align to TRBD1. Looked up from germline, CDR1 is LNHDA and CDR2 is SQIVND (reference sequence). Losses at the gene ends were 3 bases for V and 5 bases for J; bases not matched to a gene: 9. The CDR3 loop spans 18 amino acids. The CDR3 bases are TGTGCCAGTAGTATTAGCCAATGGACAGGGGGCCGGGCCAACGTCCTGACTTTC. Encoded protein: CASSISQWTGGRANVLTF.

There are a few counts of this clonotype. At one end, the junction sequence differs from germline, possibly due to a read error. This chain uses TRBV6-9 with TRBJ2-1, with D unresolved. The J call could be wrong; TRBJ2-5 is a better fit for the DNA end. This CDR3 comprises 12 residues. Germline CDR1 MNHGY, CDR2 SVAAGI. CDR3 protein: CASSYEQEAQYF. The DNA for the CDR3 is TGTGCCAGCAGTTACGAGCAAGAGGCCCAGTACTTC.

This clonotype was seen many times. The CDR3 here is CASIRGREVETQYF. The CDR3 nucleotides are TGTGCCAGCATCCGAGGGCGGGAGGTGGAGACCCAGTACTTC. This sequence joins TRBV2 and TRBJ2-5, with 8 nucleotides matching TRBD2. Germline-derived CDR1 and CDR2 are SNHLY and FYNNEI. This CDR3 is built from 14 residues. V was clipped by 7 bases and J by 5 bases; unmatched bases: 9.

This clonotype was recorded a few times. The rearrangement uses TRBV7-9 and TRBJ2-7; 12 bases line up with TRBD2. The ends lost 6 bases at V and 6 bases at J; junction bases unmatched: 6. Germline CDR1 is SEHNR and CDR2 is FQNEAQ (reference sequence). The CDR3 is 14 amino acids. CDR3 nucleotide sequence: TGTGCCAGCAGACCGGGACTAGCGGGCCCCGAGCAGTACTTC. This translates into CASRPGLAGPEQYF.

This clonotype has at least ten counts. The chain recombines TRBV9 with TRBJ2-5, with 11 bases that match TRBD1. CDR1 is SGDLS, CDR2 YYNGEE, per germline. This CDR3 spans 17 amino acids. Trimming took 4 bases from V and 4 from J; bases not matched to a gene: 12. The CDR3 DNA sequence: TGTGCCAGCAGCCCAGGACAGGGGGCGCCCGGGCGAGAGACCCAGTACTTC. Protein: CASSPGQGAPGRETQYF.

This clonotype was seen only a few times. The CDR3 DNA reads TGTGCCAGGGGCAGGGCCTACAATGAGCAGTTCTTC. This codes for CARGRAYNEQFF. The chain uses TRBV30 and TRBJ2-1, with D perhaps TRBD1 (5 bases). The CDR3 runs 12 residues. CDR1 and CDR2 from the germline V gene are GTSNPN and SVGIG (reference sequence). Trimming shortened V by 8 bases and J by 2 bases, and 10 bases separated the two germline ends.

The table lists this clonotype with many counts. The rearrangement joins TRBV11-2 to TRBJ2-3, with unresolved D. The CDR3 is 15 amino acids. From germline, CDR1 is SGHAT and CDR2 FQNNGV. V shed 2 bases and J shed 5 bases, with 14 bases lying between them. The CDR3 DNA reads TGTGCCAGCAGCTTACCTCCTACAATGAGAGATACGCAGTATTTT. Residues: CASSLPPTMRDTQYF.

This clonotype occurred a few times. The rearrangement links TRBV4-1 to TRBJ1-5, with D unclear. The CDR3 runs 15 residues. V lost 3 bases and J lost 6, with 15 bases in between. Germline V gives CDR1 MGHRA, CDR2 YSYEKL. CDR3 in amino acids: CASSQFYQVGQPQHF. The DNA for the CDR3 is TGCGCCAGCAGCCAGTTTTATCAAGTAGGTCAGCCCCAGCATTTT.

About this clonotype itself: Because the CDR3 is missing its conserved closing phenylalanine or tryptophan, this is likely a read error. The V and J genes are TRBV28 and TRBJ2-3, with 9 bases lining up with TRBD2. J was trimmed by 6 bases and V by 5 bases; bases with no gene match: 24. From germline, CDR1 is MDHEN and CDR2 SYDVKM. This CDR3 is built from 20 residues. CDR3 residues: CASSPGLFVLAGGWRDTQYS. CDR3 coding DNA: TGTGCCAGCAGTCCCGGTCTTTTCGTACTAGCGGGTGGGTGGAGGGATACGCAGTATTCT.

This clonotype was counted many times. The genes are TRBV12-3 or TRBV12-4 and TRBJ2-1; D ambiguous. The CDR3 is 16 residues long. The V and J ends lost 3 bases and 0 bases respectively, with 12 bases between them. For the CDR3, the DNA is TGTGCCAGCAGTTTCATGGGTCCCAACTCCTACAATGAGCAGTTCTTC. As protein: CASSFMGPNSYNEQFF.